Described below is a single T cell receptor (beta chain) sequence and its context. Libraries were prepared by immunoSEQ multiplex PCR; TCRdb keeps only in-frame clonotypes and omits some of them. This table has about 50,000 clones, just over 90% appearing once. This sample is drawn from a study of cytomegalovirus exposure and HLA in healthy donors. The wider study: The same platform was used for the roughly 130 validation repertoires as for the roughly 670 first-cohort repertoires, as reported in a later analysis.

The CDR3 is made up of 13 amino acids. Germline CDR1 is SSHAT and CDR2 is FNYEAQ (reference sequence). Between the trimmed V and J ends, which lost 5 bases and 5 bases, there was a span of 12 bases. This sequence joins TRBV7-7 and TRBJ1-1; D is perhaps TRBD1 (6 bases). The source is a young woman in good health and CMV-seropositive. The material sequenced was PBMCs. The DNA for the CDR3 is TGTGCCAGCAGCCTAACGGACAGAACTGAAGCTTTCTTT. This encodes CASSLTDRTEAFF.